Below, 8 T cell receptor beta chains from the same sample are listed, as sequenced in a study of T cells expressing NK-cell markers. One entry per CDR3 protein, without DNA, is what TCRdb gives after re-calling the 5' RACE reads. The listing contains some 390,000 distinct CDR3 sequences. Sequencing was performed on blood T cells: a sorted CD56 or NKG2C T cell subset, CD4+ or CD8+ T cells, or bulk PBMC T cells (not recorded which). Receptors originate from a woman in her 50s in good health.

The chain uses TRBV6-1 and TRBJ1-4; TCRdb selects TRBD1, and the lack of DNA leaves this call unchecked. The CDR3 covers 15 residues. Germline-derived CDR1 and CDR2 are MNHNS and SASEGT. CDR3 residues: CASSGWTDPAEKLFF.

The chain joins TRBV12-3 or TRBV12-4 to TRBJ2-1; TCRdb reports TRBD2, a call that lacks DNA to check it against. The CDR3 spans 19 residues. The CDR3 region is CASSSWSSGRSLRRHEQFF.

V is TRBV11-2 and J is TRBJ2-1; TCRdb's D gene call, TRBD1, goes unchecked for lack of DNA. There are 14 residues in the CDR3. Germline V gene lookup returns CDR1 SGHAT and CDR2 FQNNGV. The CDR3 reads CASMGLKGDNEQFF.

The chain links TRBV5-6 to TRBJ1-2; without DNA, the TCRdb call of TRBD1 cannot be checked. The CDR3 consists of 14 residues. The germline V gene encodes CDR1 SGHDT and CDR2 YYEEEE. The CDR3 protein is CASSQPGQGSGYTF.

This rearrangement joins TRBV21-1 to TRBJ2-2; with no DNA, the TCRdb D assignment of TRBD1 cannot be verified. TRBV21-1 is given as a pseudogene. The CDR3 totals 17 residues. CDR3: CASSKGGDRARAGELFF.

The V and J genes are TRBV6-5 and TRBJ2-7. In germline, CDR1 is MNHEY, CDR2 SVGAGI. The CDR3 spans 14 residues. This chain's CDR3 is CASSSELTHYEQYF.

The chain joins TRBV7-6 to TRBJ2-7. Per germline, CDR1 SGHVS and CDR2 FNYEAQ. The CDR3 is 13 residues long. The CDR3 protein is CASSQTPSYEQYF.

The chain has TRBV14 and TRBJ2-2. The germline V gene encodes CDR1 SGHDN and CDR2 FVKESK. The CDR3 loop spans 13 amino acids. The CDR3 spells CASSQGSTGELFF.